The 20 T cell receptor beta chains below come from one sample, sequenced in a study of cytomegalovirus exposure and HLA in healthy donors. Amplification used 60 Vbeta primers and 13 Jbeta primers. The method was immunoSEQ multiplex PCR; TCRdb's version includes in-frame clones alone and lacks a portion of them. The sample lists 150,000 to 200,000 clones; 84% were seen once. The sample comprised PBMCs. These receptors were taken from a boy between 10 and 17 years old in good health and CMV-seronegative.

This clone was counted only a few times. Other nucleotide sequences from this sample produce the same CDR3. The chain joins TRBV2 to TRBJ1-2; 7 bases line up with TRBD1. Germline lookup yields CDR1 SNHLY and CDR2 FYNNEI. J was trimmed by 2 bases and V by 3 bases; bases with no gene match: 0. The CDR3 length is 13 residues. This CDR3 is CASSDRGNYGYTF. CDR3 nucleotides: TGTGCCAGCAGTGACAGGGGGAACTATGGCTACACCTTC.

V usage is TRBV27 and J usage is TRBJ1-4; 9 bases line up with TRBD1. The CDR3 has 15 amino acids. V gave up 6 bases and J gave up 7 bases; unmatched junction bases: 9. Germline V gene sequence: CDR1 MNHEY, CDR2 SMNVEV (reference sequence). The CDR3 nucleotides read TGTGCCAGCAGACCTCTGGGGACAGGGAGTGAAAAACTGTTTTTT. Translation gives CASRPLGTGSEKLFF. Full variable domain (remainder filled in from reference TRBV27 and TRBJ1-4): EAQVTQNPRYLITVTGKKLTVTCSQNMNHEYMSWYRQDPGLGLRQIYYSMNVEVTDKGDVPEGYKVSRKEKRNFPLILESPSPNQTSLYFCASRPLGTGSEKLFFGSGTQLSVL.

This chain connects TRBV4-3 to TRBJ1-6; 7 bases fit TRBD1. From germline, CDR1 is LGHNA and CDR2 YSLEER. The CDR3 runs 19 residues. The V segment lost 0 bases and the J segment 9 bases; nucleotides outside the gene matches: 17. CDR3 region: CASSQDLGTGASTVSPLHF. CDR3 nucleotides: TGCGCCAGCAGCCAAGATTTGGGCACAGGGGCGTCTACGGTTTCACCCCTCCACTTT.

This clone appeared a few times. The rearrangement links TRBV6-6 to TRBJ1-1; D possibly corresponds to TRBD1 (5 bases). V lost 4 bases to trimming and J lost 6 bases, with 15 bases between them. Germline loops: CDR1 MNHNY, CDR2 SVGAGI (reference sequence). The CDR3 is 14 amino acids. The CDR3 region is CASSLGARSAEAFF. The CDR3 DNA is TGTGCCAGCAGTTTAGGGGCGCGAAGCGCTGAAGCTTTCTTT.

This chain connects TRBV11-2 to TRBJ2-1; 9 positions agree with TRBD1. The J segment lost 4 bases and the V segment lost 1 base, leaving 8 bases of the junction unmatched. The length of the CDR3 is 17 residues. Germline V lookup: CDR1 SGHAT, CDR2 FQNNGV. CDR3 residues: CASSLVGDRATYNEQFF. CDR3 nucleotides: TGTGCCAGCAGCTTAGTGGGGGACAGGGCTACATACAATGAGCAGTTCTTC.

This clone has only one observation. The gene calls are TRBV5-1 and TRBJ2-7; D is perhaps TRBD1 (6 bases). Germline V gene sequence: CDR1 SGHRS, CDR2 YFSETQ. This CDR3 has 15 amino acids. The V end lost 4 bases, the J end lost 0 bases, and 14 bases lay between the germline ends. The CDR3 DNA reads TGCGCCAGCAGCGTGGACAGCCCAAGCTCCTACGAGCAGTACTTC. Its translation: CASSVDSPSSYEQYF.

The V and J genes are TRBV30 and TRBJ1-1; 7 nucleotides match TRBD1. Germline assignment: CDR1 GTSNPN and CDR2 SVGIG (reference sequence). Trimming cost V 1 base and J 0 bases; bases outside gene matches: 11. This CDR3 has 17 amino acids. CDR3 in amino acids: CAWSGPWTGSMNTEAFF. In nucleotides, the CDR3 is TGTGCCTGGAGTGGCCCCTGGACAGGAAGCATGAACACTGAAGCTTTCTTT.

This chain joins TRBV7-9 and TRBJ2-7; D might be TRBD2 (5 bases). This CDR3 has 13 residues. The V gene's germline CDR1 is SEHNR and CDR2 FQNEAQ (reference sequence). The V end was cut by 10 bases, the J end by 0 bases, with 13 bases between. The CDR3 is CATSLTSSYEQYF. The DNA of the CDR3 is TGTGCCACCTCCCTTACTAGCTCCTACGAGCAGTACTTC.

V gene TRBV7-3 combines with J gene TRBJ2-1; TRBD2 agrees at 8 bases. The CDR3 runs 17 residues. Germline-derived CDR1 and CDR2 are SGHTA and FQGTGA. Losses at the gene ends were 5 bases for V and 6 bases for J; bases not matched to a gene: 15. The chain's CDR3 is CASSPRAAGDLINEQFF. The CDR3 region has the DNA TGTGCCAGCAGCCCCCGGGCAGCGGGAGATCTCATCAATGAGCAGTTCTTC. Full variable domain (rest looked up from reference TRBV7-3 and TRBJ2-1): GAGVSQTPSNKVTEKGKYVELRCDPISGHTALYWYRQSLGQGPEFLIYFQGTGAADDSGLPNDRFFAVRPEGSVSTLKIQRTERGDSAVYLCASSPRAAGDLINEQFFGPGTRLTVL.

The chain combines TRBV6-5 with TRBJ2-7; D ambiguous. The V end lost 2 bases, the J end lost 6 bases, and 5 bases lay between the germline ends. This CDR3 is built from 11 residues. Per the germline V gene, CDR1 is MNHEY and CDR2 is SVGAGI. CDR3 nucleotides: TGTGCCAGCAGTTACAATAGCGAGCAGTACTTC. It specifies CASSYNSEQYF.

The V and J genes are TRBV28 and TRBJ1-1, with TRBD1 identical over 12 bases. J gave up 0 bases and V 5 bases, and 13 bases lay outside the gene matches. CDR1 is MDHEN, CDR2 SYDVKM, per germline. The CDR3 is 19 amino acids. CDR3 nucleotide sequence: TGTGCCAGCAGTATACTGGGACAGGGGGCTATCGTTTTGAACACTGAAGCTTTCTTT. Translated, it gives CASSILGQGAIVLNTEAFF.

This chain joins TRBV6-6 and TRBJ2-1, with 13 bases aligning to TRBD2. Germline-derived CDR1 and CDR2 are MNHNY and SVGAGI (reference sequence). V was pared by 4 bases and J by 2 bases, with 2 bases of the junction left unmatched. The CDR3 has 16 amino acids. The CDR3 DNA reads as TGTGCCAGCAGTTCGGGACTAGCGGGGCCCTACAATGAGCAGTTCTTC. This sequence encodes CASSSGLAGPYNEQFF.

The chain uses TRBV6-5 and TRBJ1-2, with a possible D match to TRBD1 (6 bases). Germline CDR1 MNHEY, CDR2 SVGAGI. V gave up 5 bases and J gave up 7 bases, with 17 bases separating them. CDR3 length: 14 residues. The CDR3 is CASSRSDRNSGYTF. CDR3 DNA sequence: TGTGCCAGCAGTAGGTCCGACAGGAATTCTGGCTACACCTTC.

This clone is termed medium-sized. The rearrangement uses TRBV27 and TRBJ1-1; D uncertain. CDR1 and CDR2 from the germline V gene are MNHEY and SMNVEV (reference sequence). CDR3 size: 14 residues. Trimming took off 6 bases at V and 0 bases at J, with 11 bases between the two ends. Here the CDR3 reads CASRVQPLNTEAFF. The DNA for the CDR3 is TGTGCCAGCAGGGTACAGCCATTGAACACTGAAGCTTTCTTT.

The chain joins TRBV29-1 to TRBJ2-7; TRBD1 matches at 8 bases. CDR3 length equals 13 residues. With V trimmed by 6 bases and J by 2 bases, 6 bases remained unmatched. Germline CDR1 is SQVTM and CDR2 is ANQGSEA. The CDR3 nucleotides are TGCAGCGTCCAGGGGGCGCGGACCTACGAGCAGTACTTC. As protein: CSVQGARTYEQYF.

This clone was picked up one time. The chain employs TRBV5-1 and TRBJ1-4, with D uncertain. CDR1 and CDR2 (germline): SGHRS, YFSETQ. The CDR3 runs 13 residues. The germline V and J ends were trimmed by 0 bases and 4 bases, with 4 bases remaining between them. For the CDR3, the DNA is TGCGCCAGCAGCTTGGACGGTAATGAAAAACTGTTTTTT. Translation: CASSLDGNEKLFF.

CDR3 loop: CASSPRTTGTYNEQFF. CDR3 coding DNA: TGTGCCAGCAGCCCAAGGACGACAGGGACCTACAATGAGCAGTTCTTC. This chain joins TRBV11-2 and TRBJ2-1, with TRBD1 matching 7 bases. V shed 5 bases, J shed 2 bases, and the junction held 9 bases outside the gene matches. The CDR3 covers 16 residues. Germline CDR1 reads SGHAT; CDR2 reads FQNNGV.

The V call is TRBV7-8, the J call TRBJ2-7; 7 nucleotides align to TRBD1. The CDR3 consists of 15 residues. Trimming removed 5 bases from V and 5 bases from J; junction bases left unmatched: 12. Germline values: CDR1 SGHVS, CDR2 FQNEAQ. CDR3 amino acids: CASSPSGTVTDEQYF. CDR3 nucleotides: TGTGCCAGCAGCCCGTCCGGGACAGTAACGGACGAGCAGTACTTC.

The chain combines TRBV30 with TRBJ1-3; TRBD1 might be the D (5 bases). CDR1 GTSNPN and CDR2 SVGIG come from the germline V gene (reference sequence). CDR3 length: 14 residues. Trimming stripped 6 bases from V and 0 bases from J, with 12 bases between. The CDR3 DNA is TGTGCCTGCGAAGCGGGGGGCTCTGGAAACACCATATATTTT. It codes for CACEAGGSGNTIYF.

V gene TRBV7-8 combines with J gene TRBJ2-7; maybe TRBD2 (5 bases). The CDR3 covers 15 residues. Trimming pared 0 bases from V and 2 bases from J, leaving 11 bases between. Germline CDR1 SGHVS, CDR2 FQNEAQ. The CDR3 here is CASSLAGSAAYEQYF. For the CDR3, the DNA is TGTGCCAGCAGCTTAGCGGGATCAGCGGCCTACGAGCAGTACTTC.